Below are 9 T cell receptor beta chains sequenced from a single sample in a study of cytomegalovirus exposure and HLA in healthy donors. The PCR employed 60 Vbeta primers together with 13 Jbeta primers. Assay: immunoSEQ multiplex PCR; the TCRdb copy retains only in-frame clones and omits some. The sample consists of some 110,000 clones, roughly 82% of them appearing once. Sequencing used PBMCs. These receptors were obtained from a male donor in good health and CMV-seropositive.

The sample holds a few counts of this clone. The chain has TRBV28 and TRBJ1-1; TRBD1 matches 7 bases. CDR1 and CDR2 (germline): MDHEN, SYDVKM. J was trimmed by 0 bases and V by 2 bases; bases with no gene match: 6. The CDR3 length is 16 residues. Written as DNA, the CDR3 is TGTGCCAGCAGTTTAGGGGACAGCCTCATGAACACTGAAGCTTTCTTT. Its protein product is CASSLGDSLMNTEAFF.

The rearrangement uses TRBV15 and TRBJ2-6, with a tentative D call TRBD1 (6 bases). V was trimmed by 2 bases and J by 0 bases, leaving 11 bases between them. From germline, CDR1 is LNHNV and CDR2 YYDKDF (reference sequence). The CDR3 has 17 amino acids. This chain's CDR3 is CATSRTGQYSGANVLTF. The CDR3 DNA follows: TGTGCCACCAGCAGAACCGGACAGTACTCTGGGGCCAACGTCCTGACTTTC. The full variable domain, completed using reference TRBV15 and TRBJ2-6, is DAMVIQNPRYQVTQFGKPVTLSCSQTLNHNVMYWYQQKSSQAPKLLFHYYDKDFNNEADTPDNFQSRRPNTSFCFLDIRSPGLGDTAMYLCATSRTGQYSGANVLTFGAGSRLTVL.

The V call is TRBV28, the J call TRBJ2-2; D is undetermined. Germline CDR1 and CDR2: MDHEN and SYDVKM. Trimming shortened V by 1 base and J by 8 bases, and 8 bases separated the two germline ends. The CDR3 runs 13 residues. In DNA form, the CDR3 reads TGTGCCAGCAGTTTATTTGGCCCTGGGGAGCTGTTTTTT. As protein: CASSLFGPGELFF.

DNA of the CDR3: TGTGCCAGCAGCACCTCCGGGACAGGTTACCATCAGCCCCAGCATTTT. As protein: CASSTSGTGYHQPQHF. The rearrangement links TRBV7-2 to TRBJ1-5; 8 bases line up with TRBD1. Losses at the gene ends were 5 bases for V and 5 bases for J; bases not matched to a gene: 11. Germline assignment: CDR1 SGHTA and CDR2 FQGNSA. This CDR3 has 16 amino acids.

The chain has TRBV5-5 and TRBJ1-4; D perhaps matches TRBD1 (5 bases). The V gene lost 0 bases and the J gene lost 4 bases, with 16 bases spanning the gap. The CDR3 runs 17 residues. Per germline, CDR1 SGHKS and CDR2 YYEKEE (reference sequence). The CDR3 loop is CASSLGPWGGLNEKLFF. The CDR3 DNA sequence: TGTGCCAGCAGCTTGGGTCCCTGGGGGGGACTTAATGAAAAACTGTTTTTT.

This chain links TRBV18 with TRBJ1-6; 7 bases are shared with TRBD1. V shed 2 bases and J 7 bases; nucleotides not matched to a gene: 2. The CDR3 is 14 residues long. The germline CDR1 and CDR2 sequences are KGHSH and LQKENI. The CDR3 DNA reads TGTGCCAGCTCACCAGAGACAGGGAATTCACCCCTCCACTTT. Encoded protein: CASSPETGNSPLHF.

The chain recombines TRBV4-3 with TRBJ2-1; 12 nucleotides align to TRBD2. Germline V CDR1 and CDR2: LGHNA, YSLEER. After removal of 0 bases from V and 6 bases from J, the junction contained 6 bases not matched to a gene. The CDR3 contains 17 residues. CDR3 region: CASSQDMRLAGANEQFF. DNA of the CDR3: TGCGCCAGCAGCCAAGATATGAGACTAGCGGGAGCCAATGAGCAGTTCTTC.

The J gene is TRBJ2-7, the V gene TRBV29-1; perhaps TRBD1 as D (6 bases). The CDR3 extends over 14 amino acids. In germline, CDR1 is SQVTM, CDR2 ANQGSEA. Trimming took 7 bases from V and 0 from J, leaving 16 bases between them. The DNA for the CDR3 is TGCAGCGCGACGTACAGGGCGTCCTCCTACGAGCAGTACTTC. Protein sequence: CSATYRASSYEQYF.

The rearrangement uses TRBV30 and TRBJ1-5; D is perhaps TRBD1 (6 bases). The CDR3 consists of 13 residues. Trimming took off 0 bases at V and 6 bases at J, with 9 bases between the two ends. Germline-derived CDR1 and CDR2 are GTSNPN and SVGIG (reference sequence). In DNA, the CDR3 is TGTGCCTGGAGTGTAGGGGGGGGTCAGCCCCAGCATTTT. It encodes CAWSVGGGQPQHF. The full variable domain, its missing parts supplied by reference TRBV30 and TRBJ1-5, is SQTIHQWPATLVQPVGSPLSLECTVEGTSNPNLYWYRQAAGRGLQLLFYSVGIGQISSEVPQNLSASRPQDRQFILSSKKLLLSDSGFYLCAWSVGGGQPQHFGDGTRLSIL.